One sample yielded the 31 T cell receptor beta chains listed below, sequenced in a study of beta chain features in type 1 diabetes. Reverse transcription of all isolated RNA meant that expressed TCRB transcripts were sequenced. Repertoires were generated with immunoSEQ multiplex PCR, while TCRdb's copy carries only in-frame clones and drops some. The sample lists hundreds of thousands of clones, under 15% seen once, with roughly 0.022% in the top ten. Their antigen targets remain unknown. Study findings and constraints: TCRB CDR3 length was moderately but significantly reduced in all four CD4+ subsets of Type 1 diabetes patients.

The sample consisted of naive CD4+ T cells from blood. These receptors all stem from a young man with type 1 diabetes.

V gene TRBV5-8 combines with J gene TRBJ2-1; D ambiguous. CDR3 length: 11 residues. Germline V gives CDR1 SGHTS, CDR2 YDEGEE. V dropped 1 base and J dropped 9 bases, with 5 bases sitting between them. This chain's CDR3 is CASSLNAEQFF. The CDR3 DNA reads TGTGCCAGCAGCTTGAATGCTGAGCAGTTCTTC.

This clone turned up a few times. This sequence joins TRBV6-6 and TRBJ2-5; perhaps TRBD1 as D (5 bases). The CDR3 loop spans 15 amino acids. CDR1 and CDR2 from the germline V gene are MNHNY and SVGAGI (reference sequence). V was cut by 7 bases and J by 4 bases, with 19 bases left in between. CDR3 region: CASTHFSQGSETQYF. CDR3 nucleotide sequence: TGTGCCAGCACCCATTTTAGCCAGGGTTCAGAGACCCAGTACTTC.

This clone appeared a few times. The chain combines TRBV2 with TRBJ1-1, with D tentatively TRBD1 (5 bases). There are 14 residues in the CDR3. V was clipped by 1 base and J by 7 bases, with 13 bases between them. Germline values: CDR1 SNHLY, CDR2 FYNNEI. CDR3 protein: CASSEETVSDEAFF. The CDR3 region has the DNA TGTGCCAGCAGTGAAGAGACAGTGAGTGATGAAGCTTTCTTT.

This clone appeared a few times. The sample holds other DNA sequences that translate to the same CDR3. The chain employs TRBV28 and TRBJ1-1, with D unclear. Germline lookup yields CDR1 MDHEN and CDR2 SYDVKM. The CDR3 is 12 amino acids. Trimming removed 2 bases at V and 3 bases at J, with 4 bases between. The CDR3, as DNA: TGTGCCAGCAGTTTACTGGACACTGAAGCTTTCTTT. It encodes CASSLLDTEAFF.

This clone was detected a few times. The V and J genes are TRBV19 and TRBJ2-3; D is tentatively TRBD1 or TRBD2 (5 bases each). V lost 6 bases, J lost 0 bases, and 16 bases lay in between. The CDR3 contains 16 residues. Germline V gene sequence: CDR1 LNHDA, CDR2 SQIVND (reference sequence). The CDR3 here is CASSGTPDPSTDTQYF. CDR3 bases: TGTGCCAGTAGCGGGACGCCGGACCCTAGCACAGATACGCAGTATTTT.

The chain recombines TRBV6-5 with TRBJ1-2; a weak D match, TRBD1 (6 bases). Germline CDR1 reads MNHEY; CDR2 reads SVGAGI. The germline V and J ends were trimmed by 0 bases and 5 bases, with 16 bases remaining between them. The CDR3 has 16 amino acids. The CDR3: CASSYSLVSRGYGYTF. The CDR3 DNA is TGTGCCAGCAGTTACTCGCTCGTGTCCAGGGGTTATGGCTACACCTTC.

This clone was found a few times. The J gene is TRBJ2-3, the V gene TRBV7-7; 12 bases align to TRBD2. This CDR3 contains 16 residues. Germline assignment: CDR1 SSHAT and CDR2 FNYEAQ (reference sequence). V was pared by 3 bases and J by 4 bases, with 5 bases of the junction left unmatched. The CDR3 coding sequence is TGTGCCAGCAGCTTCTCTCTAGCGGGGGGGGCAGATACGCAGTATTTT. Its translation: CASSFSLAGGADTQYF.

With regard to this clone: Germline and junction disagree at one end, which may indicate a read error. The chain couples TRBV7-9 to TRBJ1-2; 7 bases match TRBD1. Germline V CDR1 and CDR2: SEHNR, FQNEAQ (reference sequence). The CDR3 runs 12 residues. DNA for the CDR3: TGTGCCAGCAGCTCGACAGGGTTGTTCGCCCGCTTC. Protein product: CASSSTGLFARF. Looking up the rest from reference TRBV7-9 and TRBJ1-2 gives the full variable domain: DTGVSQNPRHKITKRGQNVTFRCDPISEHNRLYWYRQTLGQGPEFLTYFQNEAQLEKSRLLSDRFSAERPKGSFSTLEIQRTEQGDSAMYLCASSSTGLFARFGSGTRLTVV.

This clone has more than one count but fewer than ten. The V call is TRBV15, the J call TRBJ2-1; no clear D gene. V gave up 2 bases and J gave up 7 bases, with 6 bases separating them. The CDR3 has 12 residues. Germline lookup yields CDR1 LNHNV and CDR2 YYDKDF (reference sequence). The CDR3 nucleotides read TGTGCCACCAGCAGACGAGAAAATGAGCAGTTCTTC. It encodes CATSRRENEQFF.

This clone was observed a few times. V and J are TRBV27 and TRBJ2-1, with TRBD1 as a possible D gene (6 bases). The V end lost 4 bases, the J end lost 7 bases, and 17 bases lay between the germline ends. The CDR3 runs to 15 residues. The V gene's germline CDR1 is MNHEY and CDR2 SMNVEV (reference sequence). CDR3 loop: CASSSNRDSGNEQFF. In nucleotides, the CDR3 is TGTGCCAGCAGTTCCAACAGGGATTCGGGGAATGAGCAGTTCTTC.

This clone was seen a handful of times. V usage is TRBV29-1 and J usage is TRBJ1-2; D is ambiguous. Germline CDR1 and CDR2: SQVTM and ANQGSEA. This CDR3 has 13 residues. The V gene lost 3 bases and the J gene lost 4 bases, with 12 bases spanning the gap. DNA for the CDR3: TGCAGCGTTGAGGAGCAGGTCGGCTATGGCTACACCTTC. Amino acid sequence: CSVEEQVGYGYTF.

This clone showed up just a few times. The chain joins TRBV5-1 to TRBJ2-7, with D unresolved. The CDR3 extends over 14 amino acids. V was shortened by 0 bases and J by 6 bases, with 13 bases between the two germline ends. Germline V gene sequence: CDR1 SGHRS, CDR2 YFSETQ. The CDR3 here is CASSLGAQLSEQYF. CDR3 bases: TGCGCCAGCAGCTTGGGAGCCCAGCTTTCCGAGCAGTACTTC. Supplemented by reference TRBV5-1 and TRBJ2-7, the full variable domain reads KAGVTQTPRYLIKTRGQQVTLSCSPISGHRSVSWYQQTPGQGLQFLFEYFSETQRNKGNFPGRFSGRQFSNSRSEMNVSTLELGDSALYLCASSLGAQLSEQYFGPGTRLTVT.

This clone was seen more than once but under ten times. This chain uses TRBV2 with TRBJ2-5, with TRBD2 as a possible D gene (6 bases). CDR1 is SNHLY and CDR2 is FYNNEI in the germline V gene. V shed 7 bases and J shed 0 bases, with 12 bases lying between them. The CDR3 spans 14 residues. CDR3 DNA sequence: TGTGCCAGCAACCCGGGGACTTACCAAGAGACCCAGTACTTC. Translated, it gives CASNPGTYQETQYF.

V usage is TRBV2 and J usage is TRBJ2-1; D is undetermined. Germline CDR1 reads SNHLY; CDR2 reads FYNNEI. Deletions cut 5 bases from V and 9 bases from J, with 11 bases between. CDR3 size: 12 residues. The CDR3 sequence is CASSQNGGEQFF. The CDR3 DNA is TGTGCCAGCAGTCAAAACGGCGGTGAGCAGTTCTTC.

V usage is TRBV4-1 and J usage is TRBJ2-1; TRBD1 matches 8 bases. Germline assignment: CDR1 MGHRA and CDR2 YSYEKL. The CDR3 contains 13 residues. Unmatched junction bases numbered 4, after V lost 6 bases and J lost 6 bases. Written as DNA, the CDR3 is TGCGCCAGCAGGCGGACAGGGTCCAATGAGCAGTTCTTC. Its protein is CASRRTGSNEQFF.

The table lists this clone with a few counts. The genes are TRBV18 and TRBJ2-3; 8 bases are a match to TRBD2. The CDR3 has 18 amino acids. The germline gives CDR1 KGHSH, CDR2 LQKENI. V lost 6 bases, J lost 0 bases, and 14 bases stayed unmatched. CDR3 DNA: TGTGCCAGCTCCCCCACGTCGGGGGGGACATATAGCACAGATACGCAGTATTTT. Residues: CASSPTSGGTYSTDTQYF.

This clone was counted only a few times. The rearrangement links TRBV5-4 to TRBJ1-4, with a possible D match to TRBD1 (5 bases). In germline, CDR1 is SGHNT, CDR2 YYREEE (reference sequence). Trimming took off 4 bases at V and 6 bases at J, with 13 bases between the two ends. This CDR3 has 14 residues. As DNA, the CDR3 is TGTGCCAGCAGCCTTGCAGGGTTGGATGAAAAACTGTTTTTT. This codes for CASSLAGLDEKLFF.

The CDR3 DNA follows: TGTGCCAGCAGCTTAGCTGCTGGGTATAGCAATCAGCCCCAGCATTTT. This codes for CASSLAAGYSNQPQHF. This chain uses TRBV7-9 with TRBJ1-5; D uncertain. Per germline, CDR1 SEHNR and CDR2 FQNEAQ (reference sequence). V was shortened by 0 bases and J by 0 bases, with 9 bases between the two germline ends. The CDR3 sequence is 16 residues long.

V gene TRBV5-1 combines with J gene TRBJ2-5; TRBD1 or TRBD2 may be the D gene (6 bases each). The ends were cut back, 4 bases at V and 5 bases at J, with 12 bases in the middle. Looked up from germline, CDR1 is SGHRS and CDR2 is YFSETQ. This CDR3 has 13 residues. The CDR3 DNA reads TGCGCCAGCAGCCGGACGGGGGCGGAGACCCAGTACTTC. Its protein product is CASSRTGAETQYF.

The chain joins TRBV4-1 to TRBJ1-5; a possible D gene is TRBD1 (6 bases). The ends were cut back, 0 bases at V and 4 bases at J, with 13 bases in the middle. Per the germline V gene, CDR1 is MGHRA and CDR2 is YSYEKL. The CDR3 consists of 16 residues. CDR3 nucleotide sequence: TGCGCCAGCAGCCAAGATCCCCCACAGGGAAATCAGCCCCAGCATTTT. Translated: CASSQDPPQGNQPQHF.

The chain uses TRBV28 and TRBJ2-5, with D possibly TRBD1 on 5 matching bases. Germline V CDR1 and CDR2: MDHEN, SYDVKM. CDR3 length equals 16 residues. Trimming took off 6 bases at V and 1 base at J, with 18 bases between the two ends. CDR3 residues: CASSEPAGYLQETQYF. The CDR3 DNA reads as TGTGCCAGCAGCGAGCCTGCAGGGTACCTCCAAGAGACCCAGTACTTC.

Notes on this clone: The junction does not match germline at one end; this may be a read error. The chain joins TRBV7-7 to TRBJ2-3; TRBD2 agrees at 7 bases. Germline V gene lookup returns CDR1 SSHAT and CDR2 FNYEAQ (reference sequence). The length of the CDR3 is 15 residues. This CDR3 reads CASSPGTPGGDTQYF. The DNA for the CDR3 is TGTGCTAGCAGCCCGGGGACTCCCGGGGGGGATACGCAGTATTTT.

A few counts support this clone. The genes are TRBV7-9 and TRBJ2-3; tentatively, D is TRBD1 or TRBD2 (6 bases each). Germline CDR1 SEHNR, CDR2 FQNEAQ (reference sequence). CDR3 length: 17 residues. V was pared by 7 bases and J by 0 bases, with 20 bases between. DNA for the CDR3: TGTGCCAGCAACCCCCTGGGTGGGGGGCCAAGCACAGATACGCAGTATTTT. Translation: CASNPLGGGPSTDTQYF.

V is TRBV25-1 and J is TRBJ2-7; 10 positions match TRBD1. The CDR3 consists of 14 residues. V lost 5 bases and J lost 8; bases outside the gene matches: 9. In germline, CDR1 is MGHDK, CDR2 SYGVNS. CDR3 in DNA: TGTGCCAGCAGTTCGGACAGGGGGACTTTAAAGCAGTACTTC. Residues: CASSSDRGTLKQYF.

Only a few counts were recorded for this clone. The rearrangement links TRBV5-1 to TRBJ2-1; 14 bases map to TRBD2. CDR1 and CDR2 (germline): SGHRS, YFSETQ. The CDR3 loop spans 14 amino acids. V shed 6 bases, J shed 10 bases, and the junction held 6 bases outside the gene matches. CDR3 loop: CASTRTSGGSEQFF. CDR3 nucleotide sequence: TGCGCCAGCACCCGGACTAGCGGGGGGAGCGAGCAGTTCTTC.

The chain carries TRBV5-6 and TRBJ2-1, with no clear D. CDR1 is SGHDT, CDR2 YYEEEE, per germline. The CDR3 sequence is 16 residues long. V was clipped by 2 bases and J by 0 bases, with 12 bases between them. CDR3 loop: CASSFRWSSSYNEQFF. CDR3 coding DNA: TGTGCCAGCAGCTTTAGGTGGTCAAGCTCCTACAATGAGCAGTTCTTC.

As to this clone: The same CDR3 can be traced to other DNA sequences in this sample. The chain has TRBV30 and TRBJ1-5, with 7 positions matching TRBD1. J gave up 2 bases and V 2 bases, and 3 bases lay outside the gene matches. Germline V gives CDR1 GTSNPN, CDR2 SVGIG (reference sequence). The CDR3 loop spans 14 amino acids. Here the CDR3 DNA reads TGTGCCTGGAGTTCAGGGGGGGGCAATCAGCCCCAGCATTTT. Translation gives CAWSSGGGNQPQHF.

This clone was detected a few times. The J gene is TRBJ1-2, the V gene TRBV2, with D perhaps TRBD1 (5 bases). The length of the CDR3 is 14 residues. V was pared by 8 bases and J by 4 bases, with 17 bases between. The germline V gene encodes CDR1 SNHLY and CDR2 FYNNEI. As DNA, the CDR3 is TGTGCCAGCTCGATCCAGGGTCCCGGCTATGGCTACACCTTC. Translating gives CASSIQGPGYGYTF.

The chain links TRBV14 to TRBJ1-5; D might be TRBD1 (6 bases). The germline gives CDR1 SGHDN, CDR2 FVKESK. The length of the CDR3 is 15 residues. Trimming left V 1 base short and J 2 bases short, with 9 bases between. CDR3 residues: CASSQGTGRNQPQHF. In DNA form, the CDR3 reads TGTGCCAGCAGCCAAGGCACAGGGCGCAATCAGCCCCAGCATTTT.

This clone was counted between two and nine times. The chain combines TRBV11-2 with TRBJ2-1; D not resolved. This CDR3 contains 11 residues. V lost 5 bases and J 9 bases, leaving 8 bases between the germline ends. CDR1 is SGHAT, CDR2 FQNNGV, per germline. The chain's CDR3 is CASSRLTEQFF. In nucleotides, the CDR3 is TGTGCCAGCAGCAGACTTACTGAGCAGTTCTTC.

This chain links TRBV28 with TRBJ2-1; D is undetermined. V lost 6 bases and J 8 bases, leaving 14 bases between the germline ends. CDR3 size: 13 residues. Germline V gene data show CDR1 as MDHEN and CDR2 as SYDVKM. In DNA form, the CDR3 reads TGTGCCAGCAGGGTCAATGGTTGGGATGAGCAGTTCTTC. This gives the protein CASRVNGWDEQFF.